Below, 19 T cell receptor beta chains from the same sample are listed, as sequenced in a study of blood T cell repertoires in COVID-19. Only in-frame clones appear in the TCRdb table, and some are missing; sequencing was by immunoSEQ multiplex PCR. The sample lists 140,000 or so clones; about four fifths were seen once. The sample consisted of peripheral blood. The receptors originated from a human donor in a cohort sampled during active COVID-19.

The CDR3 region is CASSQGISNQPQHF. CDR3 nucleotides: TGTGCCAGCTCACAGGGGATAAGCAATCAGCCCCAGCATTTT. The J gene is TRBJ1-5, the V gene TRBV18; possibly TRBD1 for D (5 bases). The germline V gene encodes CDR1 KGHSH and CDR2 LQKENI. Between the trimmed V and J ends, which lost 4 bases and 1 base, there was a span of 8 bases. The CDR3 sequence is 14 residues long. Filled out from reference TRBV18 and TRBJ1-5, the complete variable domain reads NAGVMQNPRHLVRRRGQEARLRCSPMKGHSHVYWYRQLPEEGLKFMVYLQKENIIDESGMPKERFSAEFPKEGPSILRIQQVVRGDSAAYFCASSQGISNQPQHFGDGTRLSIL.

The chain has TRBV3-1 (or the pseudogene TRBV3-2) and TRBJ2-1; 8 bases fit TRBD2. The CDR3 is 16 amino acids. The ends lost 8 bases at V and 7 bases at J; junction bases unmatched: 16. The V gene's germline CDR1 is LGHDT and CDR2 YNNKEL (reference sequence). The CDR3 coding sequence is TGTGCCAGCTTACCGGGCGGGACTAGAAGTGTAAATGAGCAGTTCTTC. This gives the protein CASLPGGTRSVNEQFF.

The CDR3 sequence is CASSLAYFGYTF. As DNA, the CDR3 is TGTGCCAGCAGCTTGGCCTACTTTGGCTACACCTTC. The chain links TRBV5-6 to TRBJ1-2; no clear D. The V end was cut by 0 bases, the J end by 7 bases, with 7 bases between. Germline CDR1 reads SGHDT; CDR2 reads YYEEEE. The CDR3 has 12 residues.

The chain uses TRBV5-1 and TRBJ2-1; D is undetermined. With 4 bases removed from V and 5 bases from J, the gap between germline ends came to 16 bases. Germline V gene lookup returns CDR1 SGHRS and CDR2 YFSETQ. This CDR3 has 15 residues. The DNA of the CDR3 is TGCGCCAGCAGCCCGGCTCGGAGCCTCCACAATGAGCAGTTCTTC. It codes for CASSPARSLHNEQFF.

The V gene is TRBV7-9, the J gene TRBJ1-1; D remains ambiguous. V gave up 3 bases and J gave up 1 base, with 9 bases separating them. The CDR3 consists of 14 residues. Germline values: CDR1 SEHNR, CDR2 FQNEAQ (reference sequence). The DNA of the CDR3 is TGTGCCAGCAGCTTTGTCAGTTGGAACACTGAAGCTTTCTTT. It translates to CASSFVSWNTEAFF.

The chain combines TRBV4-2 with TRBJ1-2; D gene uncertain. Deletions cut 0 bases from V and 3 bases from J, with 11 bases between. CDR1 and CDR2 (germline): LGHNA, YNFKEQ. The CDR3 spans 15 residues. The CDR3, as DNA: TGTGCCAGCAGCCAAGAAGGGAGACAAGACTATGGCTACACCTTC. Translating gives CASSQEGRQDYGYTF.

In this sample, this clone turned up many times. The J gene is TRBJ2-3, the V gene TRBV6-6; TRBD1 aligns across 8 bases. Losses at the gene ends were 5 bases for V and 1 base for J; bases not matched to a gene: 8. The germline gives CDR1 MNHNY, CDR2 SVGAGI (reference sequence). CDR3 length: 16 residues. CDR3 DNA sequence: TGTGCCAGCAGTCCGCAGGGGGCGCAGGGCACAGATACGCAGTATTTT. Translation: CASSPQGAQGTDTQYF.

The chain carries TRBV6-2 or TRBV6-3 and TRBJ2-3; D gene unclear. V was pared by 5 bases and J by 5 bases, with 8 bases between. The CDR3 has 12 amino acids. Germline V gene lookup returns CDR1 MNHEY and CDR2 SVGEGT. The CDR3 DNA sequence: TGTGCCAGCAGTACCGGTGGAGATACGCAGTATTTT. This encodes CASSTGGDTQYF.

This clone was seen more than once but under ten times. The chain carries TRBV20-1 and TRBJ2-5, with a possible D match to TRBD1 (6 bases). This CDR3 is 11 amino acids long. The V end lost 2 bases, the J end lost 5 bases, and 6 bases lay between the germline ends. CDR1 and CDR2 (germline): DFQATT, SNEGSKA (reference sequence). The CDR3: CSARQGETQYF. The DNA of the CDR3 is TGCAGTGCTAGACAGGGGGAGACCCAGTACTTC.

The V call is TRBV5-1, the J call TRBJ1-4; 11 bases line up with TRBD1. V gave up 5 bases and J gave up 6 bases; unmatched junction bases: 9. Germline V gene lookup returns CDR1 SGHRS and CDR2 YFSETQ. The CDR3 has 16 amino acids. The CDR3 coding sequence is TGCGCCAGCAGAACCGGGACAGGGGGTGGTTATGAAAAACTGTTTTTT. The encoded protein is CASRTGTGGGYEKLFF.

The CDR3 nucleotides are TGTGCCAGCAGTTTAACCAGGGGGCCATGGTCTGGGGCCAACGTCCTGACTTTC. This sequence encodes CASSLTRGPWSGANVLTF. The chain is built from TRBV27 and TRBJ2-6; TRBD1 aligns across 8 bases. Germline values: CDR1 MNHEY, CDR2 SMNVEV (reference sequence). The CDR3 sequence is 18 residues long. V shed 2 bases and J 1 base; nucleotides not matched to a gene: 7.

J is TRBJ1-5 and V is TRBV7-9; 7 nucleotides match TRBD1. The CDR3 spans 15 residues. Germline CDR1 SEHNR, CDR2 FQNEAQ (reference sequence). Losses at the gene ends were 5 bases for V and 0 bases for J; bases not matched to a gene: 4. The CDR3: CASSRGTDSNQPQHF. The DNA of the CDR3 is TGTGCCAGCAGCCGCGGGACAGATAGCAATCAGCCCCAGCATTTT.

This clone was counted once. The chain uses TRBV29-1 and TRBJ1-1; 7 bases are shared with TRBD1. The V and J ends lost 8 bases and 3 bases, in that order; junction bases with no gene match: 9. CDR1 and CDR2 (germline): SQVTM, ANQGSEA. The CDR3 totals 13 residues. The CDR3 sequence: CSTRQGRDTEAFF. CDR3 bases: TGCAGCACTCGACAGGGAAGGGACACTGAAGCTTTCTTT.

This clone has only one observation. The J gene is TRBJ2-7, the V gene TRBV6-5, with 9 bases lining up with TRBD1. This CDR3 has 12 residues. Germline CDR1 MNHEY, CDR2 SVGAGI. J was trimmed by 3 bases and V by 9 bases; bases with no gene match: 3. In DNA, the CDR3 is TGTGCCAGTGGGACAGGGTACTACGAGCAGTACTTC. Its translation is CASGTGYYEQYF.

Note on this clone: Within the sample, other DNA sequences also encode this same CDR3. This chain uses TRBV6-5 with TRBJ2-7; possible D gene TRBD1, 6 bases. The CDR3 covers 14 residues. The V end was cut by 2 bases, the J end by 0 bases, with 8 bases between. The germline V gene encodes CDR1 MNHEY and CDR2 SVGAGI. In nucleotides, the CDR3 is TGTGCCAGCAGTTACGACAGGAACTCCTACGAGCAGTACTTC. Amino acids: CASSYDRNSYEQYF.

The chain couples TRBV28 to TRBJ1-4; D call uncertain. V lost 3 bases, J lost 7 bases, and 12 bases lay in between. CDR1 is MDHEN and CDR2 is SYDVKM in the germline V gene. The CDR3 runs 14 residues. CDR3 coding DNA: TGTGCCAGCAGTTTTAGGACCGGACTTGAAAAACTGTTTTTT. Its translation is CASSFRTGLEKLFF.

The gene calls are TRBV18 and TRBJ1-4, with D possibly being TRBD1 (5 bases). The CDR3 is 15 amino acids. V lost 3 bases to trimming and J lost 6 bases, with 14 bases between them. Germline CDR1 and CDR2: KGHSH and LQKENI. The CDR3 loop reads CASSPVQGEYEKLFF. The CDR3 coding sequence is TGTGCCAGCTCACCGGTTCAGGGCGAGTATGAAAAACTGTTTTTT.

This clone has only a few counts. The chain is built from TRBV5-4 and TRBJ2-5, with D possibly TRBD2 on 6 matching bases. V was shortened by 4 bases and J by 3 bases, with 10 bases between the two germline ends. The CDR3 consists of 13 residues. CDR1 and CDR2 (germline): SGHNT, YYREEE (reference sequence). The CDR3, as DNA: TGTGCCAGCAGCATAGGAGGGAAAGAGACCCAGTACTTC. Encoded protein: CASSIGGKETQYF. The full variable domain, completed using reference TRBV5-4 and TRBJ2-5, is ETGVTQSPTHLIKTRGQQVTLRCSSQSGHNTVSWYQQALGQGPQFIFQYYREEENGRGNFPPRFSGLQFPNYSSELNVNALELDDSALYLCASSIGGKETQYFGPGTRLLVL.

The gene calls are TRBV5-4 and TRBJ2-7, with TRBD2 matching 8 bases. V was clipped by 4 bases and J by 1 base; unmatched bases: 7. Germline V CDR1 and CDR2: SGHNT, YYREEE (reference sequence). This CDR3 contains 15 residues. The CDR3: CASSLPGTRSYEQYF. The CDR3 region has the DNA TGTGCCAGCAGCCTGCCCGGGACTAGATCCTACGAGCAGTACTTC.